These 9 T cell receptor beta chains were sequenced from one sample in a study of T cell responses to AZD1222 COVID-19 vaccine. Assay used: immunoSEQ multiplex PCR; TCRdb lists only in-frame clones, some missing. The listing contains more than 110,000 clones. The sequenced sample consisted of peripheral blood. These receptor sequences come from an adult in good health.

The genes are TRBV28 and TRBJ1-4, with no clear D. V lost 6 bases and J lost 1, with 12 bases in between. This CDR3 is 15 amino acids long. The germline CDR1 and CDR2 sequences are MDHEN and SYDVKM. The CDR3 protein is CASSPAGITNEKLFF. CDR3 in DNA: TGTGCCAGCAGCCCCGCGGGCATAACTAATGAAAAACTGTTTTTT.

CDR3 bases: TGCGCCAGCAGCTCACTAGTTGGTGAGACCCAGTACTTC. Its translation: CASSSLVGETQYF. V usage is TRBV5-1 and J usage is TRBJ2-5; D perhaps matches TRBD2 (5 bases). The CDR3 sequence is 13 residues long. V was cut by 3 bases and J by 5 bases, with 11 bases left in between. Germline CDR1 SGHRS, CDR2 YFSETQ. Full variable domain (rest looked up from reference TRBV5-1 and TRBJ2-5): KAGVTQTPRYLIKTRGQQVTLSCSPISGHRSVSWYQQTPGQGLQFLFEYFSETQRNKGNFPGRFSGRQFSNSRSEMNVSTLELGDSALYLCASSSLVGETQYFGPGTRLLVL.

The rearrangement uses TRBV19 and TRBJ1-5; D is unresolved. The germline CDR1 and CDR2 sequences are LNHDA and SQIVND (reference sequence). Trimming cost V 4 bases and J 6 bases, with 16 bases left between them. The CDR3 totals 15 residues. In nucleotides, the CDR3 is TGTGCCAGTAGTACCCCGCCCGGGTTTTCTCAGCCCCAGCATTTT. Translation: CASSTPPGFSQPQHF. Together with reference TRBV19 and TRBJ1-5, the CDR3 gives the full variable domain: DGGITQSPKYLFRKEGQNVTLSCEQNLNHDAMYWYRQDPGQGLRLIYYSQIVNDFQKGDIAEGYSVSREKKESFPLTVTSAQKNPTAFYLCASSTPPGFSQPQHFGDGTRLSIL.

The chain links TRBV14 to TRBJ2-6, with D possibly TRBD2 on 6 matching bases. V lost 9 bases and J 1 base, leaving 16 bases between the germline ends. CDR1 is SGHDN, CDR2 FVKESK, per germline. This CDR3 is 16 amino acids long. The CDR3: CARRRDDESGANVLTF. DNA for the CDR3: TGTGCCAGGAGGAGGGACGACGAATCTGGGGCCAACGTCCTGACTTTC.

In DNA form, the CDR3 reads TGTGCCAGCAGCTTCCTGGGGTCGAGCACCGGGGAGCTGTTTTTT. Translated, it gives CASSFLGSSTGELFF. The rearrangement links TRBV7-2 to TRBJ2-2; D is ambiguous. The ends were cut back, 3 bases at V and 4 bases at J, with 12 bases in the middle. The CDR3 spans 15 residues. The germline CDR1 and CDR2 sequences are SGHTA and FQGNSA. Using reference TRBV7-2 and TRBJ2-2 for the parts outside the CDR3, the full variable domain is GAGVSQSPSNKVTEKGKDVELRCDPISGHTALYWYRQSLGQGLEFLIYFQGNSAPDKSGLPSDRFSAERTGGSVSTLTIQRTQQEDSAVYLCASSFLGSSTGELFFGEGSRLTVL.

Regarding this clone: The same CDR3 arises from other DNA sequences in this sample as well. This chain links TRBV12-3 or TRBV12-4 with TRBJ1-1, with TRBD1 as a possible D gene (5 bases). Trimming left V 2 bases short and J 2 bases short, with 6 bases between. CDR3 length: 13 amino acids. The CDR3 protein is CASSLQGNTEAFF. CDR3 nucleotide sequence: TGTGCCAGCAGTTTACAGGGAAACACTGAAGCTTTCTTT.

The CDR3 region has the DNA TGTGCCAGCAGCCGCCGCACCTACGAGCAGTACTTC. It codes for CASSRRTYEQYF. The chain carries TRBV7-8 and TRBJ2-7; D call uncertain. The CDR3 runs to 12 residues. V lost 5 bases and J lost 2, with 7 bases in between. Germline CDR1 SGHVS, CDR2 FQNEAQ.

This chain uses TRBV7-6 with TRBJ1-5; maybe TRBD1 (5 bases). The germline CDR1 and CDR2 sequences are SGHVS and FNYEAQ. V lost 0 bases to trimming and J lost 7 bases, with 7 bases between them. This CDR3 has 13 amino acids. Here the CDR3 reads CASSLAGDQPQHF. DNA of the CDR3: TGTGCCAGCAGCTTAGCAGGGGACCAGCCCCAGCATTTT.

The rearrangement joins TRBV19 to TRBJ1-2; no firm D call. The germline CDR1 and CDR2 sequences are LNHDA and SQIVND (reference sequence). CDR3 length: 15 residues. Trimming stripped 0 bases from V and 2 bases from J, with 10 bases between. The CDR3 region is CASSIDLSENYGYTF. CDR3 DNA sequence: TGTGCCAGTAGTATAGATCTTTCGGAGAACTATGGCTACACCTTC.